Sequencing of this T cell receptor (beta chain) was carried out in a study of a mutant IDH1 vaccine in newly diagnosed glioma. The repertoire was sequenced with immunoSEQ multiplex PCR; TCRdb's copy has only in-frame clones and lacks some. The data show 110,000 or so clones, roughly 88% seen once. Note on this clone: Its antigen is as yet unknown. Other DNA sequences of this sample code for an identical CDR3.

The V gene's germline CDR1 is MGHDK and CDR2 SYGVNS. The CDR3 length is 15 residues. Trimming took off 1 base at V and 8 bases at J, with 15 bases between the two ends. Time point denoted: week 11, during vaccination. The vaccine gave 300 ug of a 20-mer mutant IDH1 peptide subcutaneously per dose. The genes are TRBV25-1 and TRBJ2-1; D possibly uses TRBD1 or TRBD2 (5 bases each). The sample here was PBMCs, taken from a glioma patient whose treatment included an IDH1 peptide vaccine. The sequence came from a woman between 50 and 59 years old with glioma. The CDR3 sequence is CASSEWDRYGYEQFF. The CDR3 DNA is TGTGCCAGCAGTGAATGGGACCGATACGGGTATGAGCAGTTCTTC.